This TCR beta chain was observed in a study of blood T cell repertoires in COVID-19. Overall study: Sites in the United States, Italy and Spain provided acute and convalescent COVID-19 samples. The cDNA or gDNA used as material had been derived from T cells, B-cell-depleted T cells, or PBMCs.

Per the study methods: Estimation of nucleated cell counts was performed using reference gene primer amplification. The data were produced by immunoSEQ multiplex PCR, yet TCRdb's version contains in-frame clones alone and is incomplete. The DNA gave D and trimming, while V, J and clone size come from that table. Of 200,000 to 300,000 clones in the sample, about 87% were seen once. CDR1 and CDR2 from the germline V gene are KGHSH and LQKENI. The CDR3 has 14 amino acids. V was pared by 5 bases and J by 7 bases, with 9 bases of the junction left unmatched. Sequenced: peripheral blood. This chain uses TRBV18 with TRBJ1-2, with TRBD1 matching 8 bases. The receptor was isolated from a woman between 65 and 79 years old with active or convalescent COVID-19. The CDR3 loop is CASSYKDREGGYTF. In DNA, the CDR3 is TGTGCCAGCTCATACAAGGACAGGGAAGGTGGCTACACCTTC.